The 26 T cell receptor beta chains given below trace back to one sample, sequenced in a study of blood T cell repertoires in COVID-19. Profiling relied on immunoSEQ multiplex PCR, and the TCRdb table lists in-frame clones only, not all of them. The data contain approximately 170,000 clones, over 75% of them singletons. Sequenced sample: peripheral blood. All receptors come from a woman in her forties or fifties with acute or convalescent COVID-19.

This chain links TRBV7-2 with TRBJ2-1, with D perhaps matching TRBD2 (6 bases). Germline V gives CDR1 SGHTA, CDR2 FQGNSA. The V end was cut by 5 bases, the J end by 2 bases, with 13 bases between. The CDR3 is made up of 15 amino acids. The chain's CDR3 is CASSLGGGTYNEQFF. The DNA of the CDR3 is TGTGCCAGCAGCCTGGGTGGGGGGACCTACAATGAGCAGTTCTTC.

The chain carries TRBV6-6 and TRBJ1-1; TRBD1 aligns across 7 bases. Looked up from germline, CDR1 is MNHNY and CDR2 is SVGAGI (reference sequence). This CDR3 contains 12 residues. J gave up 7 bases and V 6 bases, and 5 bases lay outside the gene matches. The CDR3, as DNA: TGTGCCAGCAGCCAATACAGGGGTGAAGCTTTCTTT. Protein: CASSQYRGEAFF.

The genes are TRBV14 and TRBJ2-5, with 13 bases identical to TRBD2. Losses at the gene ends were 0 bases for V and 3 bases for J; bases not matched to a gene: 4. CDR3 size: 17 residues. Germline V gene lookup returns CDR1 SGHDN and CDR2 FVKESK. CDR3 coding DNA: TGTGCCAGCAGCCAAGATGCAGGACTAGCGGGAGAAGAGACCCAGTACTTC. Translating it yields CASSQDAGLAGEETQYF.

The chain carries TRBV6-5 and TRBJ2-7; a weak D match, TRBD2 (6 bases). V was clipped by 5 bases and J by 3 bases, with 14 bases between them. Germline V gene data show CDR1 as MNHEY and CDR2 as SVGAGI. This CDR3 spans 14 amino acids. The CDR3 DNA reads as TGTGCCAGCAGTCCCCGGACGGGGGTCTACGAGCAGTACTTC. This translates into CASSPRTGVYEQYF.

As regards this clone: Other DNA variants within this sample encode the same CDR3. This chain connects TRBV20-1 to TRBJ2-7; no clear D. Trimming removed 0 bases from V and 4 bases from J, with 4 bases in between. The CDR3 runs 11 residues. CDR1 is DFQATT and CDR2 is SNEGSKA in the germline V gene (reference sequence). The CDR3 bases are TGCAGTGCTAGAGAGAGATACGAGCAGTACTTC. This gives the protein CSARERYEQYF.

The chain uses TRBV10-2 and TRBJ2-3, with 8 bases that match TRBD2. Germline V gene sequence: CDR1 WSHSY, CDR2 SAAADI. CDR3 length: 14 residues. Losses at the gene ends were 6 bases for V and 5 bases for J; bases not matched to a gene: 7. The CDR3 sequence: CASRGTRPGDTQYF. The CDR3 bases are TGCGCCAGCAGGGGGACTAGGCCGGGAGATACGCAGTATTTT.

There are a few counts of this clone. The chain has TRBV30 and TRBJ2-7; 7 bases agree with TRBD2. This CDR3 has 15 residues. V lost 3 bases to trimming and J lost 2 bases; unmatched junction nucleotides: 10. CDR1 and CDR2 from the germline V gene are GTSNPN and SVGIG (reference sequence). The DNA for the CDR3 is TGTGCCTGGAGCCGGGTTAGCGGGCTTACCTACGAGCAGTACTTC. Its translation is CAWSRVSGLTYEQYF.

This rearrangement joins TRBV6-5 to TRBJ1-1, with D tentatively TRBD1 (5 bases). Trimming cost V 6 bases and J 1 base, with 12 bases left between them. The CDR3 runs 14 residues. Germline V lookup: CDR1 MNHEY, CDR2 SVGAGI. In DNA form, the CDR3 reads TGTGCCAGCAGACGCGTTGGGGCGAACACTGAAGCTTTCTTT. It specifies CASRRVGANTEAFF.

The chain is built from TRBV27 and TRBJ2-7, with D possibly TRBD1 on 6 matching bases. Trimming shortened V by 5 bases and J by 4 bases, and 15 bases separated the two germline ends. The CDR3 sequence is 14 residues long. Per germline, CDR1 MNHEY and CDR2 SMNVEV (reference sequence). CDR3 nucleotide sequence: TGTGCCAGCAGTCCTATTCACAGGGCGTACGAGCAGTACTTC. Amino acid sequence: CASSPIHRAYEQYF.

The chain links TRBV9 to TRBJ2-2, with D possibly being TRBD1 (6 bases). This CDR3 contains 17 residues. The V gene's germline CDR1 is SGDLS and CDR2 YYNGEE. Trimming removed 0 bases from V and 0 bases from J, with 12 bases in between. The CDR3 spells CASSVAQGRSNTGELFF. In DNA, the CDR3 is TGTGCCAGCAGCGTAGCCCAGGGGCGATCGAACACCGGGGAGCTGTTTTTT.

This sequence joins TRBV6-2 or TRBV6-3 and TRBJ1-6; possible D gene TRBD1, 6 bases. The CDR3 covers 14 residues. Between the trimmed V and J ends, which lost 4 bases and 5 bases, there was a span of 9 bases. Germline V gives CDR1 MNHEY, CDR2 SVGEGT. Here the CDR3 DNA reads TGTGCCAGCAGTTCACAGGGAAATAATTCACCCCTCCACTTT. This sequence encodes CASSSQGNNSPLHF.

The chain has TRBV11-2 and TRBJ2-7; D is unresolved. Germline V gene lookup returns CDR1 SGHAT and CDR2 FQNNGV. This CDR3 comprises 13 residues. Trimming cost V 1 base and J 4 bases, with 8 bases left between them. CDR3 region: CASSLGQNYEQYF. In DNA, the CDR3 is TGTGCCAGCAGCTTAGGGCAGAATTACGAGCAGTACTTC.

V gene TRBV5-1 combines with J gene TRBJ2-7; 7 nucleotides line up with TRBD1. The junction had 6 bases not matched to a gene; V was cut back by 5 bases and J by 4 bases. Germline lookup yields CDR1 SGHRS and CDR2 YFSETQ. CDR3 size: 13 residues. The CDR3 is CASSRQGNYEQYF. For the CDR3, the DNA is TGCGCCAGCAGTCGACAGGGAAATTACGAGCAGTACTTC.

The chain is built from TRBV7-8 and TRBJ2-7; no reliable D call. Germline V gene data show CDR1 as SGHVS and CDR2 as FQNEAQ. This CDR3 comprises 17 residues. Trimming shortened V by 5 bases and J by 0 bases, and 20 bases separated the two germline ends. CDR3: CASSPLSGSFSSYEQYF. CDR3 nucleotide sequence: TGTGCCAGCAGCCCGCTCTCAGGTTCCTTTAGCTCCTACGAGCAGTACTTC.

The chain joins TRBV5-3 to TRBJ1-3; 8 positions match TRBD1. Being an ORF, TRBV5-3 has a function that is uncertain. The CDR3 covers 17 residues. V was clipped by 8 bases and J by 0 bases; unmatched bases: 13. CDR3 sequence reads: CASPRTGTLLSGNTIYF. CDR3 nucleotide sequence: TGTGCCAGCCCCCGGACAGGGACGCTCCTCTCTGGAAACACCATATATTTT.

The rearrangement uses TRBV25-1 and TRBJ2-1; D remains ambiguous. CDR3 length: 15 residues. V was trimmed by 2 bases and J by 0 bases, leaving 8 bases between them. Germline loops: CDR1 MGHDK, CDR2 SYGVNS. CDR3 bases: TGTGCCAGCAGTGAACGTGTCAGCTCCTACAATGAGCAGTTCTTC. This codes for CASSERVSSYNEQFF.

This clone showed up just a few times. The V call is TRBV6-5, the J call TRBJ1-2; TRBD1 is a possible D gene (5 bases). Germline V CDR1 and CDR2: MNHEY, SVGAGI. V was shortened by 7 bases and J by 2 bases, with 17 bases between the two germline ends. The CDR3 runs to 15 residues. CDR3 bases: TGTGCCAGCACCCAAGGCGGGGGGGGAAACTATGGCTACACCTTC. This sequence encodes CASTQGGGGNYGYTF.

The chain links TRBV7-2 to TRBJ2-1; the match to TRBD2 covers 13 bases. This CDR3 has 16 amino acids. Germline lookup yields CDR1 SGHTA and CDR2 FQGNSA. V shed 0 bases, J shed 12 bases, and the junction held 8 bases outside the gene matches. DNA for the CDR3: TGTGCCAGCAGCTTAGCAGGACTAGCGGGAGCTCCGGGGCAGTTCTTC. Protein sequence: CASSLAGLAGAPGQFF.

In regard to this clone: A junction boundary mismatches the germline segment, possibly from a read error. The chain has TRBV7-7 and TRBJ2-3, with TRBD1 matching 9 bases. CDR3 size: 15 residues. CDR1 is SSHAT, CDR2 FNYEAQ, per germline (reference sequence). The CDR3 sequence: CASSFGDRGTDTQYF. CDR3 nucleotide sequence: TGTGCTAGCAGCTTTGGGGACAGGGGCACAGATACGCAGTATTTT.

A single count supports this clone. The sample contains more than one DNA sequence encoding this CDR3. The V and J genes are TRBV15 and TRBJ1-5, with 7 bases that match TRBD1. V dropped 8 bases and J dropped 0; count of bases not matched to a gene: 4. The CDR3 consists of 14 residues. Germline V gene lookup returns CDR1 LNHNV and CDR2 YYDKDF (reference sequence). The CDR3 region is CATSGQVSNQPQHF. CDR3 nucleotides: TGTGCCACCTCAGGACAGGTTAGCAATCAGCCCCAGCATTTT.

This clone showed up just once. The genes are TRBV7-2 and TRBJ1-5; 8 positions match TRBD1. The CDR3 consists of 15 residues. The germline V gene has CDR1 SGHTA and CDR2 FQGNSA. V shed 0 bases, J shed 4 bases, and the junction held 2 bases outside the gene matches. The CDR3 loop reads CASSLADRENQPQHF. The CDR3 DNA follows: TGTGCCAGCAGCTTAGCGGACAGGGAAAATCAGCCCCAGCATTTT. The full variable domain, with the rest looked up from reference TRBV7-2 and TRBJ1-5, is GAGVSQSPSNKVTEKGKDVELRCDPISGHTALYWYRQSLGQGLEFLIYFQGNSAPDKSGLPSDRFSAERTGGSVSTLTIQRTQQEDSAVYLCASSLADRENQPQHFGDGTRLSIL.

The chain is built from TRBV6-5 and TRBJ1-6, with 7 bases fitting TRBD1. Germline V gene lookup returns CDR1 MNHEY and CDR2 SVGAGI. The junction had 10 bases not matched to a gene; V was cut back by 5 bases and J by 9 bases. The CDR3 length is 15 residues. CDR3 bases: TGTGCCAGCAGTACTCTACAGGGGAGAAGTTCACCCCTCCACTTT. As protein: CASSTLQGRSSPLHF.

The CDR3 sequence is CASSFSRTSTDTQYF. The CDR3 DNA sequence: TGTGCCAGCAGTTTTAGCAGAACTAGCACAGATACGCAGTATTTT. The chain couples TRBV6-5 to TRBJ2-3; no definite D call. The CDR3 totals 15 residues. From germline, CDR1 is MNHEY and CDR2 SVGAGI. Trimming removed 4 bases at V and 0 bases at J, with 11 bases between.

The chain joins TRBV4-1 to TRBJ2-5; TRBD2 matches at 10 bases. This CDR3 has 13 amino acids. The V segment lost 4 bases and the J segment 6 bases; nucleotides outside the gene matches: 2. Germline V gene lookup returns CDR1 MGHRA and CDR2 YSYEKL. The CDR3 DNA reads as TGCGCCAGCAGCCCTAGCGGGAGACAGACCCAGTACTTC. Protein product: CASSPSGRQTQYF.

The CDR3 spells CASRNRGTSYGYTF. Here the CDR3 DNA reads TGTGCCAGTAGGAACAGGGGGACGAGCTATGGCTACACCTTC. V usage is TRBV19 and J usage is TRBJ1-2; 8 bases match TRBD1. This CDR3 has 14 amino acids. Germline V gives CDR1 LNHDA, CDR2 SQIVND (reference sequence). With V trimmed by 6 bases and J by 4 bases, 7 bases remained unmatched.

The chain joins TRBV27 to TRBJ1-3, with no clear D. V lost 8 bases and J 0 bases, leaving 14 bases between the germline ends. This CDR3 spans 15 amino acids. The germline CDR1 and CDR2 sequences are MNHEY and SMNVEV (reference sequence). Here the CDR3 reads CASSMAAGSGNTIYF. CDR3 coding DNA: TGTGCCAGCTCGATGGCGGCGGGCTCTGGAAACACCATATATTTT.